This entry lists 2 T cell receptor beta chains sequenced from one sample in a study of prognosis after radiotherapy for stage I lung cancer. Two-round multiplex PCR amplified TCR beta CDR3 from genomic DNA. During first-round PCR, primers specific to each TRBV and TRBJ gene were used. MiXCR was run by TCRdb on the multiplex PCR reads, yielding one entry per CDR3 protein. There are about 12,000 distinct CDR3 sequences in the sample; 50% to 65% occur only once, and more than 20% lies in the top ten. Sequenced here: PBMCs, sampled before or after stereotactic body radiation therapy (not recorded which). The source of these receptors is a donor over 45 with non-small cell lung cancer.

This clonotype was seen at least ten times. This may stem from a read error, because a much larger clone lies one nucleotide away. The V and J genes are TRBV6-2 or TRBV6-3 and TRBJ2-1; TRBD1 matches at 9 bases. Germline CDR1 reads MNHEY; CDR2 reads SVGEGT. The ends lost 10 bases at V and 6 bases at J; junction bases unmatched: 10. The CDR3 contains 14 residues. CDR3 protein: CAISTGGRGNEQFF. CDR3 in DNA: TGTGCCATCAGCACAGGGGGCCGGGGCAATGAGCAGTTCTTC.

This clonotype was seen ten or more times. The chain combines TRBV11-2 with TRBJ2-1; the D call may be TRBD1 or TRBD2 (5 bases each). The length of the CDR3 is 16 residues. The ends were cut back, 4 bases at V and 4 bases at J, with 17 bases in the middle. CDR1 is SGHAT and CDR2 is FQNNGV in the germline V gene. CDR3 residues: CASSSRDARGYNEQFF. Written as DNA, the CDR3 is TGTGCCAGCAGCTCCCGGGACGCCCGTGGGTACAATGAGCAGTTCTTC.